Each of the 27 T cell receptor beta chains below was sequenced from the same sample in a study of Ad26.COV2.S vaccination and SARS-CoV-2 variants. The sample's treatment: some 19 received Ad26.COV2.S at low or high dose, single or two shots; 5 received placebo; per-sample allocation not given. The study sampled participants on day 63 after the first vaccine or placebo injection. The data were produced by immunoSEQ multiplex PCR, yet TCRdb's version contains in-frame clones alone and is incomplete. The sample includes 350,000 to 550,000 clones, 89% seen only once; the top ten take just over 2.5%. The specimen comprised peripheral blood, sampled in a trial of Ad26.COV2.S vaccine versus placebo. The receptors stem from a person aged 18-65 years who received the Ad26.COV2.S COVID-19 vaccine or a placebo.

The count of this clone is one. The chain joins TRBV7-2 to TRBJ2-3, with 7 bases aligning to TRBD1. The CDR3 loop spans 13 amino acids. CDR1 is SGHTA and CDR2 is FQGNSA in the germline V gene. The junction had 5 bases not matched to a gene; V was cut back by 4 bases and J by 7 bases. CDR3 nucleotide sequence: TGTGCCAGCAGCTCCAGCAGGGGGTATACGCAGTATTTT. Translation gives CASSSSRGYTQYF.

This clone was detected only once. One end of the junction is discordant with germline, which a read error may explain. V is TRBV7-7 and J is TRBJ1-2; 8 bases are a match to TRBD1. CDR3 length: 16 amino acids. Looked up from germline, CDR1 is SSHAT and CDR2 is FNYEAQ (reference sequence). CDR3 amino acids: CASSGPGQVFNYGYTF. CDR3 nucleotides: TGTGCTAGCAGCGGCCCGGGACAGGTCTTTAACTATGGCTACACCTTC. The variable domain in full, with the rest retrieved from reference TRBV7-7 and TRBJ1-2, is GAGVSQSPRYKVTKRGQDVTLRCDPISSHATLYWYQQALGQGPEFLTYFNYEAQPDKSGLPSDRFSAERPEGSISTLTIQRTEQRDSAMYRCASSGPGQVFNYGYTFGSGTRLTVV.

The chain uses TRBV2 and TRBJ2-7; D not certain. The CDR3 has 14 amino acids. Looked up from germline, CDR1 is SNHLY and CDR2 is FYNNEI. Trimming cost V 7 bases and J 6 bases, with 19 bases left between them. The chain's CDR3 is CASTGVHGSGEQYF. The DNA of the CDR3 is TGTGCCAGCACTGGCGTTCATGGGTCAGGCGAGCAGTACTTC.

The chain joins TRBV4-3 to TRBJ1-2, with D possibly matching TRBD1 (5 bases). Germline assignment: CDR1 LGHNA and CDR2 YSLEER. Trimming removed 2 bases at V and 4 bases at J, with 23 bases between. The CDR3 consists of 18 residues. The CDR3: CASSQLHPGTEPGYGYTF. Written as DNA, the CDR3 is TGCGCCAGCAGCCAACTACACCCTGGGACGGAACCTGGCTATGGCTACACCTTC.

The V and J genes are TRBV4-1 and TRBJ1-5; D remains ambiguous. CDR3 length: 15 residues. Germline-derived CDR1 and CDR2 are MGHRA and YSYEKL. V lost 2 bases and J lost 4, with 12 bases in between. The CDR3 region is CASSQLYRLNQPQHF. The CDR3 DNA is TGCGCCAGCAGCCAACTTTACAGACTGAATCAGCCCCAGCATTTT.

The chain recombines TRBV11-2 with TRBJ2-3, with 7 bases identical to TRBD2. CDR1 is SGHAT and CDR2 is FQNNGV in the germline V gene. This CDR3 spans 14 amino acids. V lost 0 bases and J lost 8; bases outside the gene matches: 5. As DNA, the CDR3 is TGTGCCAGCAGCTTAGAGACTAGCAGGGCTACGCAGTATTTT. This gives the protein CASSLETSRATQYF.

The CDR3 is CASSQETETGNEKLFF. The DNA for the CDR3 is TGCGCCAGCAGCCAAGAGACGGAGACCGGTAATGAAAAACTGTTTTTT. This chain links TRBV4-3 with TRBJ1-4; D remains unclear. The CDR3 extends over 16 amino acids. The germline V gene has CDR1 LGHNA and CDR2 YSLEER. Trimming cost V 0 bases and J 4 bases, with 12 bases left between them.

This clone was seen a single time. The chain employs TRBV12-5 and TRBJ1-2; no clear D. CDR3 size: 17 residues. Germline V gene data show CDR1 as LGHNT and CDR2 as FRNRAP. The V end lost 5 bases, the J end lost 1 base, and 20 bases lay between the germline ends. The chain's CDR3 is CASGPGPEKWFNYGYTF. Here the CDR3 DNA reads TGTGCTAGTGGTCCCGGACCCGAAAAGTGGTTTAACTATGGCTACACCTTC.

The chain has TRBV9 and TRBJ1-6; D is ambiguous. CDR3 length equals 16 residues. Germline V gene data show CDR1 as SGDLS and CDR2 as YYNGEE. Trimming cost V 3 bases and J 5 bases, with 15 bases left between them. CDR3 in amino acids: CASSGSSELNNSPLHF. The CDR3 bases are TGTGCCAGCAGCGGTTCGAGCGAGCTTAATAATTCACCCCTCCACTTT. Looking up the rest from reference TRBV9 and TRBJ1-6 gives the full variable domain: DSGVTQTPKHLITATGQRVTLRCSPRSGDLSVYWYQQSLDQGLQFLIQYYNGEERAKGNILERFSAQQFPDLHSELNLSSLELGDSALYFCASSGSSELNNSPLHFGNGTRLTVT.

The rearrangement joins TRBV5-1 to TRBJ2-7; a possible D gene is TRBD2 (6 bases). V was clipped by 4 bases and J by 1 base, with 15 bases between them. The germline CDR1 and CDR2 sequences are SGHRS and YFSETQ. The CDR3 has 15 residues. The CDR3 region has the DNA TGCGCCAGCAGCCTTGGCGGGGCCCGGTCCTACGAGCAGTACGTC. Its translation: CASSLGGARSYEQYV.

V gene TRBV28 combines with J gene TRBJ1-2; D is possibly TRBD1 (5 bases). V dropped 11 bases and J dropped 2 bases, with 21 bases sitting between them. CDR1 and CDR2 (germline): MDHEN, SYDVKM. The CDR3 sequence is 15 residues long. The CDR3: CAAQGVTETNYGYTF. In DNA form, the CDR3 reads TGTGCCGCCCAGGGCGTAACAGAAACCAACTATGGCTACACCTTC.

J is TRBJ1-1 and V is TRBV7-2; possible D gene TRBD1, 5 bases. The germline CDR1 and CDR2 sequences are SGHTA and FQGNSA. Between the trimmed V and J ends, which lost 2 bases and 3 bases, there was a span of 7 bases. The CDR3 length is 13 residues. The CDR3 DNA sequence: TGTGCCAGCAGCTTACGGGGGTACACTGAAGCTTTCTTT. This sequence encodes CASSLRGYTEAFF.

This clone was picked up one time. The V call is TRBV7-3, the J call TRBJ2-1; 10 nucleotides line up with TRBD2. V was pared by 6 bases and J by 4 bases, with 6 bases of the junction left unmatched. The CDR3 sequence is 15 residues long. The germline V gene has CDR1 SGHTA and CDR2 FQGTGA. CDR3 amino acids: CASSPSGRYYNEQFF. DNA of the CDR3: TGTGCCAGCAGTCCTAGCGGGAGATATTACAATGAGCAGTTCTTC.

The V and J genes are TRBV18 and TRBJ2-7, with a weak D call TRBD2 (5 bases). This CDR3 has 15 residues. Trimming took 2 bases from V and 0 from J, leaving 11 bases between them. CDR1 KGHSH and CDR2 LQKENI come from the germline V gene. In nucleotides, the CDR3 is TGTGCCAGCTCACCAGGTAGCGCGAGCTCCTACGAGCAGTACGTC. Translating gives CASSPGSASSYEQYV.

The rearrangement links TRBV7-9 to TRBJ2-4, with D perhaps TRBD1 (5 bases). The V end lost 0 bases, the J end lost 8 bases, and 8 bases lay between the germline ends. The germline V gene encodes CDR1 SEHNR and CDR2 FQNEAQ (reference sequence). CDR3 size: 13 residues. The CDR3 bases are TGTGCCAGCAGCTTAGCTCAAGGGGACATTCAGTACTTC. As protein: CASSLAQGDIQYF.

This clone was detected only once. Mismatch with germline at one junction end may stem from a read error. J is TRBJ2-5 and V is TRBV24-1, with D perhaps TRBD1 or TRBD2 (7 bases each). Looked up from germline, CDR1 is KGHDR and CDR2 is SFDVKD. The CDR3 has 15 amino acids. Here the CDR3 reads CAISQGGNTQETQYF. DNA for the CDR3: TGTGCCATCAGTCAGGGGGGGAATACCCAAGAGACCCAGTACTTC.

This chain uses TRBV5-8 with TRBJ2-5; TRBD1 or TRBD2 may be the D gene (6 bases each). This CDR3 region has 17 residues. Between the trimmed V and J ends, which lost 0 bases and 2 bases, there was a span of 17 bases. Germline V lookup: CDR1 SGHTS, CDR2 YDEGEE. The chain's CDR3 is CASSLDGTGGGQETQYF. CDR3 nucleotides: TGTGCCAGCAGCTTGGATGGGACTGGAGGGGGTCAAGAGACCCAGTACTTC.

The chain links TRBV2 to TRBJ1-1; D is undetermined. V lost 8 bases, J lost 4 bases, and 14 bases lay in between. There are 13 residues in the CDR3. Germline CDR1 reads SNHLY; CDR2 reads FYNNEI. The CDR3 coding sequence is TGTGCCAGCCGGGAGGAAAGTCGCACTGAAGCTTTCTTT. Amino acids: CASREESRTEAFF.

This CDR3 is CASSRDPGIHYGYTF. The CDR3 region has the DNA TGTGCCAGCAGCCGCGACCCCGGAATACACTATGGCTACACCTTC. The gene calls are TRBV14 and TRBJ1-2, with unresolved D. V was clipped by 4 bases and J by 3 bases, with 15 bases between them. CDR3 size: 15 residues. CDR1 and CDR2 from the germline V gene are SGHDN and FVKESK.

The V and J genes are TRBV7-2 and TRBJ1-5; D ambiguous. CDR1 is SGHTA and CDR2 is FQGNSA in the germline V gene. The CDR3 totals 13 residues. V was cut by 1 base and J by 7 bases, with 8 bases left in between. In DNA, the CDR3 is TGTGCCAGCAGCTTAGAAAGGATCCAGCCCCAGCATTTT. It specifies CASSLERIQPQHF.

The chain is built from TRBV30 and TRBJ1-4, with D unresolved. The germline V and J ends were trimmed by 7 bases and 4 bases, with 13 bases remaining between them. Germline CDR1 is GTSNPN and CDR2 is SVGIG (reference sequence). This CDR3 region has 13 residues. The CDR3 DNA sequence: TGTGCCTCTCAGAACTCTTTTAATGAAAAACTGTTTTTT. Protein sequence: CASQNSFNEKLFF.

The chain is built from TRBV6-1 and TRBJ1-5; 7 bases line up with TRBD1. V was pared by 2 bases and J by 0 bases, with 10 bases of the junction left unmatched. Germline V gene sequence: CDR1 MNHNS, CDR2 SASEGT. This CDR3 comprises 18 residues. CDR3 DNA: TGTGCCAGCAGTGAACGGGACAGAAATCTTTATAGCAATCAGCCCCAGCATTTT. Protein product: CASSERDRNLYSNQPQHF.

The chain carries TRBV28 and TRBJ2-1, with D perhaps matching TRBD1 (5 bases). Germline V gives CDR1 MDHEN, CDR2 SYDVKM. CDR3 length: 13 residues. V was clipped by 7 bases and J by 5 bases, with 12 bases between them. CDR3 nucleotide sequence: TGTGCCAGCAAGGTGGAAGGGGACAATGAGCAGTTCTTC. It specifies CASKVEGDNEQFF.

The chain uses TRBV27 and TRBJ1-6; D is perhaps TRBD1 (5 bases). The germline V gene has CDR1 MNHEY and CDR2 SMNVEV (reference sequence). The V and J ends lost 5 bases and 6 bases respectively, with 11 bases between them. This CDR3 has 14 residues. The CDR3: CASSPGQVNSPLHF. In nucleotides, the CDR3 is TGTGCCAGCAGTCCTGGACAAGTTAATTCACCCCTCCACTTT.

The chain links TRBV5-6 to TRBJ1-2; 7 nucleotides align to TRBD1. This CDR3 is 17 amino acids long. Germline lookup yields CDR1 SGHDT and CDR2 YYEEEE. After removal of 0 bases from V and 5 bases from J, the junction contained 13 bases not matched to a gene. CDR3 region: CASSLVGGAFLRYGYTF. In DNA form, the CDR3 reads TGTGCCAGCAGCTTGGTAGGGGGCGCGTTTTTAAGATATGGCTACACCTTC.

The chain uses TRBV19 and TRBJ2-7; TRBD1 agrees at 8 bases. The junction had 10 bases not matched to a gene; V was cut back by 5 bases and J by 7 bases. The CDR3 totals 14 residues. Germline V CDR1 and CDR2: LNHDA, SQIVND (reference sequence). The CDR3 region has the DNA TGTGCCAGTAGTCCATTTAATTACAGGGGGGAGCAGTACTTC. Translation gives CASSPFNYRGEQYF.

V is TRBV24-1 and J is TRBJ2-2, with 7 bases fitting TRBD1. The J segment lost 6 bases and the V segment lost 7 bases, leaving 7 bases of the junction unmatched. There are 14 residues in the CDR3. The V gene's germline CDR1 is KGHDR and CDR2 SFDVKD. This CDR3 is CATRPTGSAGELFF. CDR3 bases: TGTGCCACCAGACCGACAGGGTCCGCCGGGGAGCTGTTTTTT.